The 3 T cell receptor beta chains reported below all come from one sample, sequenced in a study of cytomegalovirus exposure and HLA in healthy donors. PCR primers comprised 60 Vbeta and 13 Jbeta primers. The repertoire was sequenced with immunoSEQ multiplex PCR; TCRdb's copy has only in-frame clones and lacks some. This sample yields around 110,000 clones, of which 65% to 80% are seen a single time; 4% to 5.5% belongs to the top ten. The sequenced sample was PBMCs. The origin of the receptors is a man aged 30-40 years in good health and CMV-seropositive.

The rearrangement joins TRBV27 to TRBJ2-1; possibly TRBD1 for D (5 bases). Germline V CDR1 and CDR2: MNHEY, SMNVEV (reference sequence). This CDR3 contains 13 residues. V shed 3 bases and J shed 12 bases, with 15 bases lying between them. The CDR3 region is CASSLSPGRRQFF. The CDR3 coding sequence is TGTGCCAGCAGTTTGTCCCCAGGGCGCCGGCAGTTCTTC.

With regard to this clone: The same CDR3 arises from other DNA sequences in this sample as well. In nucleotides, the CDR3 is TGCGCCAGCAGCCAAGTGGGGTCGAGTGGACAGGGGAGCGCTGACACCATATATTTT. Translated: CASSQVGSSGQGSADTIYF. The J gene is TRBJ1-3, the V gene TRBV4-1, with 9 bases lining up with TRBD1. The germline gives CDR1 MGHRA, CDR2 YSYEKL. This CDR3 is 19 amino acids long. With 1 base clipped from V and 8 bases from J, the junction kept 18 bases outside the gene matches.

This clone was seen more than once but under ten times. The CDR3 spells CAISESARQGGNYGYTF. In DNA form, the CDR3 reads TGTGCCATCAGTGAGTCCGCTAGACAGGGGGGTAACTATGGCTACACCTTC. The J gene is TRBJ1-2, the V gene TRBV10-3, with 9 nucleotides matching TRBD1. The junction had 6 bases not matched to a gene; V was cut back by 0 bases and J by 1 base. The CDR3 totals 17 residues. Germline V gene data show CDR1 as ENHRY and CDR2 as SYGVKD.